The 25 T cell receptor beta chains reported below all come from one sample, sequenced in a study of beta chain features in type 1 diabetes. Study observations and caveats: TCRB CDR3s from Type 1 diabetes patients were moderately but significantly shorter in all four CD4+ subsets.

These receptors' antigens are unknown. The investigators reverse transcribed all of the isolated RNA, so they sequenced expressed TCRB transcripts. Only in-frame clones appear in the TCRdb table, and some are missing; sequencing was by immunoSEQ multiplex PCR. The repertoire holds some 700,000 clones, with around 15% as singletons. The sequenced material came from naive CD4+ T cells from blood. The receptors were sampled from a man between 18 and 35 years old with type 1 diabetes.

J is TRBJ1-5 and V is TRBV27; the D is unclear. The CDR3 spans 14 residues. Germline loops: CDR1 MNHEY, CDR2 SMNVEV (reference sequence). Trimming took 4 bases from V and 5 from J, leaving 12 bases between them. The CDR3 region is CASSWSGFDQPQHF. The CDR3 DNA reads TGTGCCAGCAGTTGGTCGGGTTTCGATCAGCCCCAGCATTTT.

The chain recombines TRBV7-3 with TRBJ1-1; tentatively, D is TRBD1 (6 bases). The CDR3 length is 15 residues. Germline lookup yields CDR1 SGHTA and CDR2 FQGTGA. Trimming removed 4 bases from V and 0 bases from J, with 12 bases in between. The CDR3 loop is CASSSLGTLNTEAFF. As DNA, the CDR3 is TGTGCCAGCAGCTCCCTAGGGACATTGAACACTGAAGCTTTCTTT.

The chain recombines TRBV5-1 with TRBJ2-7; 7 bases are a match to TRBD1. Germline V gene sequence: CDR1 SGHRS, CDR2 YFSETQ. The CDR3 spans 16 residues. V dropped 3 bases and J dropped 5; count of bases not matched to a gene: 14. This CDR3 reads CASSSGRDRAEHEQYF. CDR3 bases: TGCGCCAGCAGCTCGGGCCGCGACAGGGCGGAGCACGAGCAGTACTTC. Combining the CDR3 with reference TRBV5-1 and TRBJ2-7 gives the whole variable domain KAGVTQTPRYLIKTRGQQVTLSCSPISGHRSVSWYQQTPGQGLQFLFEYFSETQRNKGNFPGRFSGRQFSNSRSEMNVSTLELGDSALYLCASSSGRDRAEHEQYFGPGTRLTVT.

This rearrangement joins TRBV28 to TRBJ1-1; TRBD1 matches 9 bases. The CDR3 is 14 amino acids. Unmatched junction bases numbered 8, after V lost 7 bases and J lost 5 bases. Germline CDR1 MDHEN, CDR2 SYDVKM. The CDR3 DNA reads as TGTGCCAGCACCCCCGGACAGGGGATAACTGAAGCTTTCTTT. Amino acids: CASTPGQGITEAFF. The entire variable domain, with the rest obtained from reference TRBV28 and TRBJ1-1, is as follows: DVKVTQSSRYLVKRTGEKVFLECVQDMDHENMFWYRQDPGLGLRLIYFSYDVKMKEKGDIPEGYSVSREKKERFSLILESASTNQTSMYLCASTPGQGITEAFFGQGTRLTVV.

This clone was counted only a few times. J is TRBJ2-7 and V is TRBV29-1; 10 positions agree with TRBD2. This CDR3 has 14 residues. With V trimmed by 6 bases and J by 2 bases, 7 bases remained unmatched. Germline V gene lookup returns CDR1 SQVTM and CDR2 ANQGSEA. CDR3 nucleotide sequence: TGCAGCGTCAAAACTACTAGCGGGGCCTACGAGCAGTACTTC. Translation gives CSVKTTSGAYEQYF.

The DNA of the CDR3 is TGTGCCAGCAGCCAGACGGGGCCGCAAGAGACCCAGTACTTC. Its translation is CASSQTGPQETQYF. The chain couples TRBV9 to TRBJ2-5, with D possibly being TRBD1 or TRBD2 (5 bases each). V lost 4 bases to trimming and J lost 2 bases, with 12 bases between them. CDR3 length: 14 amino acids. Per germline, CDR1 SGDLS and CDR2 YYNGEE.

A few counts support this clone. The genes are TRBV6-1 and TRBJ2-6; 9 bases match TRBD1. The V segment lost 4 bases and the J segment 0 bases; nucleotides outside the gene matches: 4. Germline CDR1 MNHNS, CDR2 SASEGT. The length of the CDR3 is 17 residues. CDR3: CASSGTGALSGANVLTF. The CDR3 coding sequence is TGTGCCAGCAGTGGGACAGGGGCCCTCTCTGGGGCCAACGTCCTGACTTTC.

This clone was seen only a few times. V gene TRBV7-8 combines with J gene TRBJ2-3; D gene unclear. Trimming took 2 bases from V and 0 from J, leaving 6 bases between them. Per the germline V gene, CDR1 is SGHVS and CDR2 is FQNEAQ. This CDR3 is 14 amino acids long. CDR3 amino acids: CASSLRRSTDTQYF. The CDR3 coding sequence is TGTGCCAGCAGCTTACGGCGGAGCACAGATACGCAGTATTTT.

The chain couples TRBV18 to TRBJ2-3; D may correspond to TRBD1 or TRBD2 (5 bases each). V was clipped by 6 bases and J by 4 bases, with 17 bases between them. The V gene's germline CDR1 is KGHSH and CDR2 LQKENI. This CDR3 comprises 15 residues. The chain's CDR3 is CASSPPGMGADTQYF. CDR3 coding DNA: TGTGCCAGCTCGCCCCCAGGGATGGGAGCAGATACGCAGTATTTT.

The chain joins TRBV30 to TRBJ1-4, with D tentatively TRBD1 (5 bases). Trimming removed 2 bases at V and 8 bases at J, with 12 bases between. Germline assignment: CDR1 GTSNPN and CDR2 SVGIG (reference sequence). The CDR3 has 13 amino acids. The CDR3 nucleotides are TGTGCCTGGAGTCCCATGGGACGGGAAAAACTGTTTTTT. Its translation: CAWSPMGREKLFF.

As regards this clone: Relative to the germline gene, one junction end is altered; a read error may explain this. This CDR3 reads CASSLGFSSYNEQFF. CDR3 DNA sequence: TGTGCTAGCAGCTTGGGGTTCAGCTCCTACAATGAGCAGTTCTTC. The rearrangement joins TRBV7-7 to TRBJ2-1; no reliable D call. CDR3 length equals 15 residues. In germline, CDR1 is SSHAT, CDR2 FNYEAQ (reference sequence).

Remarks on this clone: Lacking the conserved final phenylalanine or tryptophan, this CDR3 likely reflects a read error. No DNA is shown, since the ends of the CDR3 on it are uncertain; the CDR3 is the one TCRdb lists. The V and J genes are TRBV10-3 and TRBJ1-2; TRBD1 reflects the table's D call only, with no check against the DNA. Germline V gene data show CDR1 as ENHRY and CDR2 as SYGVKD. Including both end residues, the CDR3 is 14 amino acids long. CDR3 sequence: CAISDPGTASKQLL.

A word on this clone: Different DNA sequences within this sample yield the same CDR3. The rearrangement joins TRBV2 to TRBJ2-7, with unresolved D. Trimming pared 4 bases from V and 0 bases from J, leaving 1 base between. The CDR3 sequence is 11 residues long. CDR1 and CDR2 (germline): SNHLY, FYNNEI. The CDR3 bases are TGTGCCAGCAGTGGCTCCTACGAGCAGTACTTC. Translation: CASSGSYEQYF.

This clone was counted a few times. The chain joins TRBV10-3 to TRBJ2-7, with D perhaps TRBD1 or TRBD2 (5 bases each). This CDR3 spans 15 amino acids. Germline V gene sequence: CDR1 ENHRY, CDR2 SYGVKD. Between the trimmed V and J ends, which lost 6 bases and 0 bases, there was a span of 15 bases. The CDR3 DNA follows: TGTGCCATCAGAGGTCGGGACGGAGACTCCTACGAGCAGTACTTC. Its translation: CAIRGRDGDSYEQYF.

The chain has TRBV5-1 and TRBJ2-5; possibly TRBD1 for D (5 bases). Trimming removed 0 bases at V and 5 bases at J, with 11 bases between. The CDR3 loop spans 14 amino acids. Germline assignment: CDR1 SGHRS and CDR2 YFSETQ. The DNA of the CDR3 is TGCGCCAGCAGCTTGGGTCCCCAGGGTGAGACCCAGTACTTC. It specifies CASSLGPQGETQYF. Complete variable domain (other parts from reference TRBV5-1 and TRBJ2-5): KAGVTQTPRYLIKTRGQQVTLSCSPISGHRSVSWYQQTPGQGLQFLFEYFSETQRNKGNFPGRFSGRQFSNSRSEMNVSTLELGDSALYLCASSLGPQGETQYFGPGTRLLVL.

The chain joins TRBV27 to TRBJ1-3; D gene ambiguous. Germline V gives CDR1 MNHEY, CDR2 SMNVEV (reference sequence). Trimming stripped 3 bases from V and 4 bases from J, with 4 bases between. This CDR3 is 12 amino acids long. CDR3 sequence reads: CASSFRGNTIYF. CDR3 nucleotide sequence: TGTGCCAGCAGTTTCCGCGGAAACACCATATATTTT.

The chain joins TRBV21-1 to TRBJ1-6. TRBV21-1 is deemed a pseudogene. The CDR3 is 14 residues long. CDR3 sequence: CASSKRDFFSPLHF. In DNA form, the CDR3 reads TGTGCCAGCAGCAAACGGGATTTTTTTTCACCCCTCCACTTT.

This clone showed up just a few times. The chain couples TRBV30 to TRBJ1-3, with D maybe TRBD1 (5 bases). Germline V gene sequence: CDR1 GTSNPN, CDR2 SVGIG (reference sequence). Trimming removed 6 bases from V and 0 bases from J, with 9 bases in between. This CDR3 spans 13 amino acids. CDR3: CACRTHSGNTIYF. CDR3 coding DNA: TGTGCCTGCCGGACACACTCTGGAAACACCATATATTTT.

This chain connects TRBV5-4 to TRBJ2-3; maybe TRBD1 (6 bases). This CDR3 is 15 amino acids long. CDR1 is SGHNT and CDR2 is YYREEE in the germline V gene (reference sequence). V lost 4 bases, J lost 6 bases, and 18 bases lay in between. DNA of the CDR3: TGTGCCAGCAGCACCCAGGGGTTAAAGGTGGATACGCAGTATTTT. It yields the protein CASSTQGLKVDTQYF.

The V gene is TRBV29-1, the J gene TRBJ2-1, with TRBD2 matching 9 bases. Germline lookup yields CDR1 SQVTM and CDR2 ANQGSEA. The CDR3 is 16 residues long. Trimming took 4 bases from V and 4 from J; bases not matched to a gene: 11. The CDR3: CSVGATSGGFYNEQFF. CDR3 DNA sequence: TGCAGCGTTGGGGCGACCAGCGGGGGGTTTTACAATGAGCAGTTCTTC.

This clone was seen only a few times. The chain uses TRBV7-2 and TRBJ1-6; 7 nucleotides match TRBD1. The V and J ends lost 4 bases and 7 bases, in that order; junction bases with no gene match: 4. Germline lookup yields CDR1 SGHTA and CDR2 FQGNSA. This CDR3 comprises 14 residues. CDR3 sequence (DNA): TGTGCCAGCAGCTACCGGACAGGAAATTCACCCCTCCACTTT. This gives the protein CASSYRTGNSPLHF.

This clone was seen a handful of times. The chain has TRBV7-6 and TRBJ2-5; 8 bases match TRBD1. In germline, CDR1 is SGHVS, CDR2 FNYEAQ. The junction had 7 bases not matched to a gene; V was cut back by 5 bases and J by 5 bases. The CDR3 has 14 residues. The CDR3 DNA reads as TGTGCCAGCAGCCTTGACAGGGGCTCGGAGACCCAGTACTTC. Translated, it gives CASSLDRGSETQYF.

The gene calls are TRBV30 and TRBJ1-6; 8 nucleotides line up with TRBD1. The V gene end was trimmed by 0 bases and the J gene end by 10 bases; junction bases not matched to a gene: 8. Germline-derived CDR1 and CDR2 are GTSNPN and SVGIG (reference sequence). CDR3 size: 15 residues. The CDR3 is CAWSVMSGGFSPLHF. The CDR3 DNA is TGTGCCTGGAGTGTAATGTCAGGGGGCTTCTCACCCCTCCACTTT.

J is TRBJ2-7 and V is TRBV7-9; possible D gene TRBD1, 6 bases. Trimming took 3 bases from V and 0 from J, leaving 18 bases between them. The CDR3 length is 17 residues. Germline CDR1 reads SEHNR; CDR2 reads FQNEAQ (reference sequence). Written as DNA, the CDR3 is TGTGCCAGCAGCTTCGGCCAGGGGAGTCCGAGCTCCTACGAGCAGTACTTC. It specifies CASSFGQGSPSSYEQYF.

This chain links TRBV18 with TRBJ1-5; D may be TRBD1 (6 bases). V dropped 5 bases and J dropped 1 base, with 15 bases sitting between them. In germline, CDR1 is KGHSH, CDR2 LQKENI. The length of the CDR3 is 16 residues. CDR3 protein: CASSSPGQGSNQPQHF. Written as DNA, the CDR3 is TGTGCCAGCTCATCTCCGGGACAAGGGAGCAATCAGCCCCAGCATTTT. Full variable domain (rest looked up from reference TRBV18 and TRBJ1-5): NAGVMQNPRHLVRRRGQEARLRCSPMKGHSHVYWYRQLPEEGLKFMVYLQKENIIDESGMPKERFSAEFPKEGPSILRIQQVVRGDSAAYFCASSSPGQGSNQPQHFGDGTRLSIL.